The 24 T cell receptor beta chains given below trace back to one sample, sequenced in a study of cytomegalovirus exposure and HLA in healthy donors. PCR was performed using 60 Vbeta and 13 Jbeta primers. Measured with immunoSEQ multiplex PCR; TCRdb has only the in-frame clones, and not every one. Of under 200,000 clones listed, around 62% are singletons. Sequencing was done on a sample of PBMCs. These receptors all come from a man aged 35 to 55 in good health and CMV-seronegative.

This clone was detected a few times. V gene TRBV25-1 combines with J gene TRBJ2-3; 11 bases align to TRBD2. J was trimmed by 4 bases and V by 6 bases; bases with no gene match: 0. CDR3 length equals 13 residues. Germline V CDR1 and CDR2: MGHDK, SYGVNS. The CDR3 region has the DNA TGTGCCAGCAGACTAGCGGGAGCAGATACGCAGTATTTT. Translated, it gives CASRLAGADTQYF. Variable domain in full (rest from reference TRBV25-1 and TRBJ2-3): EADIYQTPRYLVIGTGKKITLECSQTMGHDKMYWYQQDPGMELHLIHYSYGVNSTEKGDLSSESTVSRIRTEHFPLTLESARPSHTSQYLCASRLAGADTQYFGPGTRLTVL.

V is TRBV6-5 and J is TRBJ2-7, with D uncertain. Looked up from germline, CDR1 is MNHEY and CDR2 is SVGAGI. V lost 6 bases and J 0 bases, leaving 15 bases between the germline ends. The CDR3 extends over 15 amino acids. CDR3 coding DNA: TGTGCCAGCAGGACTTTGAGATTTAGCTCCTACGAGCAGTACTTC. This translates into CASRTLRFSSYEQYF.

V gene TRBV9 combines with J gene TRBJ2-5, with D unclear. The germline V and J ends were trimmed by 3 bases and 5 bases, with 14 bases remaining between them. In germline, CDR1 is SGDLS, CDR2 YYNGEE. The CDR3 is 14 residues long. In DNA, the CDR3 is TGTGCCAGCAGCGACCCTTTGCGCGGTGAGACCCAGTACTTC. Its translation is CASSDPLRGETQYF. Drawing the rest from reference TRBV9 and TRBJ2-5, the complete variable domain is DSGVTQTPKHLITATGQRVTLRCSPRSGDLSVYWYQQSLDQGLQFLIQYYNGEERAKGNILERFSAQQFPDLHSELNLSSLELGDSALYFCASSDPLRGETQYFGPGTRLLVL.

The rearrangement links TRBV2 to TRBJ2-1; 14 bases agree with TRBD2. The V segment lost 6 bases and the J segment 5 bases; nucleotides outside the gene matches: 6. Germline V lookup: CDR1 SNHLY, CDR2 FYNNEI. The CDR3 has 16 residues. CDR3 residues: CASRERTSGGHNEQFF. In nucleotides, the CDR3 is TGTGCCAGCAGGGAGCGGACTAGCGGGGGGCACAATGAGCAGTTCTTC.

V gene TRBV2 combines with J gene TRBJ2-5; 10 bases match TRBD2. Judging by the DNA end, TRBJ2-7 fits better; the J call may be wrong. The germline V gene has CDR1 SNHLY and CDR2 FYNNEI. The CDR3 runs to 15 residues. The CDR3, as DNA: TGTGCCAGCAGTGCTAGGTCTAGCGGGAGTTACGAGCAGTACTTC. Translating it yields CASSARSSGSYEQYF.

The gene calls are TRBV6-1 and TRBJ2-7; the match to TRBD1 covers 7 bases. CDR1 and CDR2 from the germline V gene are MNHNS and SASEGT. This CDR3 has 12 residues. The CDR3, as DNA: TGTGTTTCGACAGGGACCTCGAGGGAGCAGTACTTC. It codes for CVSTGTSREQYF.

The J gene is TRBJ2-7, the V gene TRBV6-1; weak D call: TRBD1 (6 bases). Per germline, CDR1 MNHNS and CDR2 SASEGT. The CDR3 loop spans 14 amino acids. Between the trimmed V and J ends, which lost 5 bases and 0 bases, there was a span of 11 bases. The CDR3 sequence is CASSKQGSSYEQYF. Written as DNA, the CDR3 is TGTGCCAGCAGTAAACAGGGAAGCTCCTACGAGCAGTACTTC.

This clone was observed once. CDR3 sequence reads: CAWSGERGRTDTQYF. The DNA of the CDR3 is TGTGCCTGGAGTGGGGAGCGGGGCCGCACAGATACGCAGTATTTT. The V call is TRBV30, the J call TRBJ2-3; 7 positions agree with TRBD2. This CDR3 region has 15 residues. The ends lost 1 base at V and 1 base at J; junction bases unmatched: 5. The germline V gene encodes CDR1 GTSNPN and CDR2 SVGIG (reference sequence).

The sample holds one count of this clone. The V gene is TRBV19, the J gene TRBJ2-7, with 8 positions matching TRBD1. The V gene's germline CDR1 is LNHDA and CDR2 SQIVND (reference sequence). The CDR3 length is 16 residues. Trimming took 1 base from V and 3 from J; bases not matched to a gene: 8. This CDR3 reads CASSIGPGQGIYEQYF. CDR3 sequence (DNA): TGTGCCAGTAGTATAGGTCCAGGACAGGGAATCTACGAGCAGTACTTC.

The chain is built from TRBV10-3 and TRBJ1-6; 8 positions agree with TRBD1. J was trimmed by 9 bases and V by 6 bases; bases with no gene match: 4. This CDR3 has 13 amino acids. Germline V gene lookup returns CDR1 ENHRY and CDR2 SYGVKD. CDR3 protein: CAIRPDRGSPLHF. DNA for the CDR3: TGTGCCATCAGACCTGACAGGGGTTCACCCCTCCACTTT.

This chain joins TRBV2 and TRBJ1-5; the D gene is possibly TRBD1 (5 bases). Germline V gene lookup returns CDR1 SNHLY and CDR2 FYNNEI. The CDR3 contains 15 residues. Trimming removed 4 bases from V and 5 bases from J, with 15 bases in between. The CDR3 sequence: CASSGGGRWDQPQHF. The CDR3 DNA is TGTGCCAGCAGTGGCGGGGGACGGTGGGATCAGCCCCAGCATTTT.

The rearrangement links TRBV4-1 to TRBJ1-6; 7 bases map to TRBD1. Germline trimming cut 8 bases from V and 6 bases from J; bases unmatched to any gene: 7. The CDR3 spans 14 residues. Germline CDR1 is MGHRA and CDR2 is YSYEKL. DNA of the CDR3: TGCGCCAGCGCACAGGGGAAATTTAATTCACCCCTCCACTTT. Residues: CASAQGKFNSPLHF.

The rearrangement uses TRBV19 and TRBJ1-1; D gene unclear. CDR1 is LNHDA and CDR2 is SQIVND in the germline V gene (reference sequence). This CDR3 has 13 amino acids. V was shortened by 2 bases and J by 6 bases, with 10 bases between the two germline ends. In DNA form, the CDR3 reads TGTGCCAGTAGTATACGGAGGGTACCTGAAGCTTTCTTT. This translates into CASSIRRVPEAFF.

The CDR3 bases are TGTGCCAGCAGCTTAGCGGCAGGGACAGATACGCAGTATTTT. As protein: CASSLAAGTDTQYF. The chain joins TRBV11-3 to TRBJ2-3; D may be TRBD1 (5 bases). V was clipped by 1 base and J by 3 bases, with 8 bases between them. The CDR3 sequence is 14 residues long. CDR1 and CDR2 from the germline V gene are SGHNT and YENEEA. Full variable domain (outside the CDR3, taken from reference TRBV11-3 and TRBJ2-3): EAGVVQSPRYKIIEKKQPVAFWCNPISGHNTLYWYLQNLGQGPELLIRYENEEAVDDSQLPKDRFSAERLKGVDSTLKIQPAELGDSAVYLCASSLAAGTDTQYFGPGTRLTVL.

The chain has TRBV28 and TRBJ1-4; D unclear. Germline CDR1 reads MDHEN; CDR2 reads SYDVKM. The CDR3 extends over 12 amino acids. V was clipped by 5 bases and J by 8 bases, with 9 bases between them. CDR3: CASSEVGEKLFF. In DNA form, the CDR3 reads TGTGCCAGCAGTGAGGTTGGAGAAAAACTGTTTTTT.

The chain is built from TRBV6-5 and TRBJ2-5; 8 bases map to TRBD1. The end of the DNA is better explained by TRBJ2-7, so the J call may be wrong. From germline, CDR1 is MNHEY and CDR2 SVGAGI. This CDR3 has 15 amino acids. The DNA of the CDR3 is TGTGCCAGCAGTCGAGTTACAGGGGGTTCCTACGAGCAGTACTTC. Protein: CASSRVTGGSYEQYF.

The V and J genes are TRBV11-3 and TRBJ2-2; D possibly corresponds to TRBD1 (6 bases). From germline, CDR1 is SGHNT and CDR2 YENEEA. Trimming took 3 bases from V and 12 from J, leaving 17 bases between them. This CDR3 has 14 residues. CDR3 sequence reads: CASSFRRDKGKLFF. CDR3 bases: TGTGCCAGCAGCTTTAGAAGGGACAAAGGGAAGCTGTTTTTT.

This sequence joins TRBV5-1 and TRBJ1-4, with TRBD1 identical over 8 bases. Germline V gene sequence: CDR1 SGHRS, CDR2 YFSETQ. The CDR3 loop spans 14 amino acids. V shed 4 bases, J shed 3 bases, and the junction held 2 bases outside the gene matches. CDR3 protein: CASSPQGANEKLFF. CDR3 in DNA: TGCGCCAGCAGCCCACAGGGGGCTAATGAAAAACTGTTTTTT.

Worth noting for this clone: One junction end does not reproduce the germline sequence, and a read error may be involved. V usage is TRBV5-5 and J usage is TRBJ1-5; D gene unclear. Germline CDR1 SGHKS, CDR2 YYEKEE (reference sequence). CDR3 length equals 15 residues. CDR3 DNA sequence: TGTGCCAGCAGCTTGGGAGGAGACGGGAATCAGCCCCCGCATTTT. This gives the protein CASSLGGDGNQPPHF. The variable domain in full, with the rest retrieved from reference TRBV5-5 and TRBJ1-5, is DAGVTQSPTHLIKTRGQQVTLRCSPISGHKSVSWYQQVLGQGPQFIFQYYEKEERGRGNFPDRFSARQFPNYSSELNVNALLLGDSALYLCASSLGGDGNQPPHFGDGTRLSIL.

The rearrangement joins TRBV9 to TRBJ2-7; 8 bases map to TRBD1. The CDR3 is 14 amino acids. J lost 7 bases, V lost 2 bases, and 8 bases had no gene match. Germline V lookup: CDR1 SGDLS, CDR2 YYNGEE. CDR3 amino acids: CASSVSTGVGEQYF. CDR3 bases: TGTGCCAGCAGCGTCTCGACAGGGGTTGGGGAGCAGTACTTC.

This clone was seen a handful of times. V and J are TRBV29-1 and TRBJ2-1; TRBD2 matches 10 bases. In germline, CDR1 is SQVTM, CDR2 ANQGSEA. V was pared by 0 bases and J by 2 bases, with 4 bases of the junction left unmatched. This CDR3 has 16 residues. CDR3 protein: CSVEDPSGSPYNEQFF. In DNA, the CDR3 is TGCAGCGTTGAAGATCCTAGCGGGAGCCCCTACAATGAGCAGTTCTTC.

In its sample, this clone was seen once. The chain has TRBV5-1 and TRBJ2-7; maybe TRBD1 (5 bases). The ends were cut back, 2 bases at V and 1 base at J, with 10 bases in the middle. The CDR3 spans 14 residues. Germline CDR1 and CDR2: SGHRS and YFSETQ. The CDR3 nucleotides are TGCGCCAGCAGCTTCCCAGGGCAGTCCTACGAGCAGTACTTC. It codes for CASSFPGQSYEQYF.

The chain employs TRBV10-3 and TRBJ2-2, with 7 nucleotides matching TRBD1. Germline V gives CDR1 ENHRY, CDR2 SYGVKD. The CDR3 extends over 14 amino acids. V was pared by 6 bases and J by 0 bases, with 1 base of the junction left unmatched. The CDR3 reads CAIRGTANTGELFF. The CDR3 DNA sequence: TGTGCCATCAGGGGGACAGCGAACACCGGGGAGCTGTTTTTT.

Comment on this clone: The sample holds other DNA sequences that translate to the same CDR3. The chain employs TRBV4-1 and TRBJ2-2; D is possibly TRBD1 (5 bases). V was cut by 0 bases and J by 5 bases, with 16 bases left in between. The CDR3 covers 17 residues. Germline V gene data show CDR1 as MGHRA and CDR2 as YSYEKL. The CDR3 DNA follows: TGCGCCAGCAGCCAAGATTTTTTGGCAGGGCTTACCGGGGAGCTGTTTTTT. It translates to CASSQDFLAGLTGELFF.